This T cell receptor (beta chain) was sequenced for a study of blood T cell repertoires in COVID-19. Study details: Samples came from the United States, Italy and Spain, spanning acute and convalescent COVID-19. In each case, the material was cDNA or gDNA derived from T cells, B-cell-depleted T cells, or PBMCs.

In germline, CDR1 is SQVTM, CDR2 ANQGSEA. Trimming removed 5 bases from V and 1 base from J; junction bases left unmatched: 5. This CDR3 region has 14 residues. Enrollment of patients from Seattle took place during active infection, with longitudinal follow-up. Sequencing used immunoSEQ multiplex PCR; TCRdb keeps in-frame clones, though not all of them. There are over 200,000 clones in the sample; approximately 84% occur only once, and 11% lies in the top ten. The receptor was isolated from a man between 50 and 59 years old with COVID-19, enrolled during active disease. What was sequenced was peripheral blood. This chain uses TRBV29-1 with TRBJ1-3; 7 nucleotides agree with TRBD1. The CDR3 sequence: CSVSGQLSGNTIYF. The CDR3 DNA sequence: TGCAGCGTTTCGGGACAGCTATCTGGAAACACCATATATTTT.